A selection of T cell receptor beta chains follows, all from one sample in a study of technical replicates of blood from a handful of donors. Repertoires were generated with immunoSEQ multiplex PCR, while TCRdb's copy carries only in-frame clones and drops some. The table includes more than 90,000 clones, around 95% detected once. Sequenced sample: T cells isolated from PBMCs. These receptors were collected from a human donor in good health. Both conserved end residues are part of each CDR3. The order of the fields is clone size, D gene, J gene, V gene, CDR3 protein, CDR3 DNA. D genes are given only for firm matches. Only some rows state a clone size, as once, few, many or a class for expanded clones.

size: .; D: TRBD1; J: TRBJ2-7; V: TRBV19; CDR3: CASSIDLRTGDSYEQYF; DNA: TGTGCCAGTAGTATTGATCTCAGGACAGGAGACTCCTACGAGCAGTACTTC
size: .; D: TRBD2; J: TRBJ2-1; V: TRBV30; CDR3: CAWSVQAGAYNEQFF; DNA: TGTGCCTGGAGTGTACAAGCGGGGGCTTACAATGAGCAGTTCTTC
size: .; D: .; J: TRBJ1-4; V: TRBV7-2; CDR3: CASSPGTMLEKLFF; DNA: TGTGCCAGCAGTCCCGGGACAATGTTAGAAAAACTGTTTTTT
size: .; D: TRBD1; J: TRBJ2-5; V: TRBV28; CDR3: CASSLYKQGVETQYF; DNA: TGTGCCAGCAGTTTATATAAACAGGGGGTCGAGACCCAGTACTTC
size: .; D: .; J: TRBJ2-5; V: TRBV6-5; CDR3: CASSPDEGIRRKYF; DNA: TGTGCCAGCAGCCCCGATGAGGGAATACGGAGAAAGTACTTC
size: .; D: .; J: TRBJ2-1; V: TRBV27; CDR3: CASSLFDTNNEQFF; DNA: TGTGCCAGCAGTTTATTCGACACGAACAATGAGCAGTTCTTC
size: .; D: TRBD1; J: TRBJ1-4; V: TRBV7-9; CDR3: CASSQSGTGLNEKLFF; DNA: TGTGCCAGCAGCCAGTCCGGGACAGGGCTTAATGAAAAACTGTTTTTT
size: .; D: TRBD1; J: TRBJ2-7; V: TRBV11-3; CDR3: CASSPPGQRTYEQYF; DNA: TGTGCCAGCAGCCCTCCGGGACAGAGAACCTACGAGCAGTACTTC
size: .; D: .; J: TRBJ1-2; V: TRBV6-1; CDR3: CASSEQGSYGYTF; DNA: TGTGCCAGCAGTGAACAGGGGAGCTATGGCTACACCTTC
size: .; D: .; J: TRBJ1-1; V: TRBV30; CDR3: CAWSTGTGAFF; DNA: TGTGCCTGGAGTACGGGGACTGGCGCTTTCTTT
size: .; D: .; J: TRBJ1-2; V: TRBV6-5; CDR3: CASSTDLADYGYTF; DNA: TGTGCCAGCAGTACGGACCTAGCGGACTATGGCTACACCTTC
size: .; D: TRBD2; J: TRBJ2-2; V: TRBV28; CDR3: CASSFGTSGSLAGELFF; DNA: TGTGCCAGCAGTTTTGGGACTAGCGGGAGTTTAGCCGGGGAGCTGTTTTTT
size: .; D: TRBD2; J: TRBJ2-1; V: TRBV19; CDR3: CASSIDLAGEEQFF; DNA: TGTGCCAGTAGTATAGACCTAGCGGGCGAGGAGCAGTTCTTC
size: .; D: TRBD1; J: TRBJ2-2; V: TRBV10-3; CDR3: CAISEHAQGASGELFF; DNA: TGTGCCATCAGTGAGCATGCACAGGGGGCTAGCGGGGAGCTGTTTTTT
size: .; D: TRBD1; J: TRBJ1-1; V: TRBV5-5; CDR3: CASSLVGGRTEAFF; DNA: TGTGCCAGCAGCTTGGTAGGGGGCCGAACTGAAGCTTTCTTT
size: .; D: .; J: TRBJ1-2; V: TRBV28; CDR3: CASSLSGAYGYTF; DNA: TGTGCCAGCAGTTTATCAGGGGCTTATGGCTACACCTTC
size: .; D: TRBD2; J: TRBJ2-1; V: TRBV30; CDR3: CAWRPTSGGPSSTYNEQFF; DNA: TGTGCCTGGAGACCGACTAGCGGGGGGCCTTCCAGTACTTACAATGAGCAGTTCTTC
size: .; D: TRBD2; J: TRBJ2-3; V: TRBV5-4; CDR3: CASSYAGLGRDTQYF; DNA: TGTGCCAGCAGCTATGCGGGACTAGGGAGGGATACGCAGTATTTT
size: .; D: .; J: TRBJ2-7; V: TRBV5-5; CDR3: CASSVTGSRDYEQYF; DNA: TGTGCCAGCAGCGTGACAGGTTCTAGGGACTACGAGCAGTACTTC
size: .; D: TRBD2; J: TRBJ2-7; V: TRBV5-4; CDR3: CASSLGAGGPYEQYF; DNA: TGTGCCAGCAGCTTGGGTGCGGGAGGTCCCTACGAGCAGTACTTC
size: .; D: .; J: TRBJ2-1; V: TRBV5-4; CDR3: CASSVYNEQFF; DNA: TGTGCCAGCAGCGTGTATAATGAGCAGTTCTTC
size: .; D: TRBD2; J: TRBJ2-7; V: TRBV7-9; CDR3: CASSSGTSGYEQYF; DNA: TGTGCCAGCAGCTCCGGGACTAGCGGGTACGAGCAGTACTTC
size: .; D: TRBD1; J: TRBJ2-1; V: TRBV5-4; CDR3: CASSPDRASYNEQFF; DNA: TGTGCCAGCAGCCCCGACAGGGCCTCATACAATGAGCAGTTCTTC
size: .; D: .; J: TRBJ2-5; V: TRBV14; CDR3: CASSQALGQETQYF; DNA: TGTGCCAGCAGCCAGGCACTAGGCCAAGAGACCCAGTACTTC
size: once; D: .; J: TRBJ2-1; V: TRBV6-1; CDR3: CASMGRNEEQFF; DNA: TGTGCCAGCATGGGGAGAAATGAGGAGCAGTTCTTC
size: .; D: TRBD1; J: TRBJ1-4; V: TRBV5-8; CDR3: CASSLGTGTNEKLFF; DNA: TGTGCCAGCAGCTTGGGGACAGGAACAAATGAAAAACTGTTTTTT
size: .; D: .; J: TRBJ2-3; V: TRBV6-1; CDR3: CASSEQGTSTDTQYF; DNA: TGTGCCAGCAGTGAACAGGGGACGAGCACAGATACGCAGTATTTT
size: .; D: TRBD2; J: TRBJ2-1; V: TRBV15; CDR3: CATSETYRGDNEQFF; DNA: TGTGCCACCAGCGAGACCTATCGGGGGGACAATGAGCAGTTCTTC
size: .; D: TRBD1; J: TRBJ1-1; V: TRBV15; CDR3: CATSSWGTATFKNTEAFF; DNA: TGTGCCACCAGCTCCTGGGGGACAGCAACCTTTAAGAACACTGAAGCTTTCTTT
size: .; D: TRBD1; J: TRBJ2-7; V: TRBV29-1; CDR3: CSVEDRTGTLAYEQYF; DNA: TGCAGCGTTGAAGATCGGACAGGGACATTAGCCTACGAGCAGTACTTC
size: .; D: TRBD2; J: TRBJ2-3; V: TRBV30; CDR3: CAWTTSGTDTQYF; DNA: TGTGCCTGGACGACTAGCGGGACGGATACGCAGTATTTT
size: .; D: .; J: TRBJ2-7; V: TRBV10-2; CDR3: CASSEGRIYEQYF; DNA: TGCGCCAGCAGTGAAGGCAGGATCTACGAGCAGTACTTC
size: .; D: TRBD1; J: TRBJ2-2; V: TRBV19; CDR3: CASVAPLGQASDTGELFF; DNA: TGTGCCAGTGTTGCTCCCTTGGGACAGGCCTCGGACACCGGGGAGCTGTTTTTT
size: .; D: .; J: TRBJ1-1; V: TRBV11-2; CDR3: CASTPGDPHTEAFF; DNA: TGTGCCAGCACCCCAGGGGACCCACACACTGAAGCTTTCTTT
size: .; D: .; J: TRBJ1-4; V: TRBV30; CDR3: CAWSATLNEKLFF; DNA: TGTGCCTGGAGTGCTACGCTTAATGAAAAACTGTTTTTT
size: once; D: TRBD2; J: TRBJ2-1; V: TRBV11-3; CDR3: CASSPRTSLGGEQFF; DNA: TGTGCCAGCAGCCCCAGGACTAGCTTGGGCGGTGAGCAGTTCTTC
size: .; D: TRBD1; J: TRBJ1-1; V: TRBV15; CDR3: CATSRVPGTGEAFF; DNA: TGTGCCACCAGCAGAGTCCCGGGGACAGGCGAAGCTTTCTTT
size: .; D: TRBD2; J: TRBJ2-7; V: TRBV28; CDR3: CASRLLAGGRMEQYF; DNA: TGTGCCAGCAGGCTCTTAGCGGGGGGGCGAATGGAGCAGTACTTC
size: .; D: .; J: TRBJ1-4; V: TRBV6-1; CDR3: CASRGIRELFF; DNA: TGTGCCAGCAGGGGGATCAGGGAACTGTTTTTT
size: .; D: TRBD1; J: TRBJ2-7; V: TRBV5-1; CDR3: CASSLYTGDSYEQYF; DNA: TGCGCCAGCAGCTTGTATACAGGGGACTCCTACGAGCAGTACTTC
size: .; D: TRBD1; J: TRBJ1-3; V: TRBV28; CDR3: CASKGGFGNTIYF; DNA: TGTGCCAGCAAAGGGGGCTTCGGAAACACCATATATTTT
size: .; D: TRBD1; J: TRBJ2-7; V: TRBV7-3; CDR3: CASSLGQGREQYF; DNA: TGTGCCAGCAGCTTAGGACAGGGCCGCGAGCAGTACTTC
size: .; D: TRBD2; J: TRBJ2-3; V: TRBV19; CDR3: CASSKGLAGGITDTQYF; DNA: TGTGCCAGTAGTAAGGGACTAGCGGGGGGCATCACAGATACGCAGTATTTT